Listed below are T cell receptor beta chains from one sample, sequenced in a study of blood T cells in healthy people across ages. TCRdb analysed the 5' RACE reads with MiXCR anew, one entry per CDR3 protein. The table shows 1.5 million to 1.9 million distinct CDR3 sequences, with approximately 39% occurring only once. The sample comprised blood. The receptor set was obtained from a woman in her late teens or twenties in good health. Both conserved end residues are part of each CDR3. Each record gives: CDR3 length, V gene, clone size, CDR3 protein. Only part of the rows carry a size: once, few, many, or a class if the clone is expanded.

>16|TRBV29-1|few
CSVVWDRGLEGHGYTF
>14|TRBV7-9|many
CASSFPGQNYEQYF
>16|TRBV7-9|NA
CASSLVWTSGGNEQFF
>13|TRBV15|NA
CATSRVQGDTQYF
>14|TRBV7-2|few
CASSFMGSAYEQYF
>14|TRBV20-1|few
CSASSGLPSNEQYF
>14|TRBV12-5|NA
CASGLGTGMNEQFF
>14|TRBV28|once
CASSPWEGDVEQYF
>14|TRBV15|NA
CATSRTGLYNEQYF
>17|TRBV4-3|NA
CASSQVLVAGMSGELFF
>13|TRBV29-1|NA
CSAPAQGNTEAFF
>14|TRBV12-3/TRBV12-4|NA
CASTLDGYHQPQHF
>17|TRBV20-1|NA
CSARGPNVLLNSDTQYF
>15|TRBV6-6|NA
CASSPGQGGSNEQFF
>15|TRBV4-3|NA
CASSQGQGIGYGYTF
>16|TRBV4-3|NA
CASSQGLTSGSYEQYF
>16|TRBV27|few
CASSTPTSGGTDTQYF
>13|TRBV3-1|NA
CASSQVTRGKLFF